Included here is one TCR beta chain sequence, with context. Its antigen remains unidentified. The data were taken from a study of identical twins. TCRdb itself ran the 5' RACE reads through MiXCR, one entry per CDR3 protein. The table includes around 1.7 million distinct CDR3 sequences, about 31% detected once. Whole-study findings and limits: Alpha sequences that were out-of-frame and twin-shared showed an excess of low generation probability. It was cross-sectional statistical analysis, not following the same donors, that the conclusions relied on. Excess sharing by twins proved weaker in beta out-of-frame sequences. In cord blood, abundant beta clonotypes had fewer insertions; memory showed no trend.

CDR3 length: 14 residues. Germline V gene sequence: CDR1 SGHTA, CDR2 FQGNSA. V lost 4 bases and J lost 1, with 11 bases in between. The rearrangement links TRBV7-2 to TRBJ2-7; D gene unclear. This receptor was obtained from a newborn girl in good health. Sequencing input: cord blood. The CDR3 protein is CASSWTITSYEQYF. The CDR3 coding sequence is TGTGCCAGCAGCTGGACGATTACTTCCTACGAGCAGTACTTC.